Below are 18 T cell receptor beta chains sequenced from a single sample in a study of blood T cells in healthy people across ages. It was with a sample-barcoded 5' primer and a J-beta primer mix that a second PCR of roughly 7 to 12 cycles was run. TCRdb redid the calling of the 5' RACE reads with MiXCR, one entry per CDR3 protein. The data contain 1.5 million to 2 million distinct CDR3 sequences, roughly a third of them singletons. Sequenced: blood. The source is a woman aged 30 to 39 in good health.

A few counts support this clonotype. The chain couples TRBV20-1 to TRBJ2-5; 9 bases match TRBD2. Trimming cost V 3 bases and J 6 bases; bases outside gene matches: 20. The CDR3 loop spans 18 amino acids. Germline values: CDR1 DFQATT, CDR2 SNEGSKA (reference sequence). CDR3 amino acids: CSARVPTSGPTRRKTQYF. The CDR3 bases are TGCAGTGCTAGGGTTCCGACTAGCGGTCCGACCAGAAGAAAGACCCAGTACTTC.

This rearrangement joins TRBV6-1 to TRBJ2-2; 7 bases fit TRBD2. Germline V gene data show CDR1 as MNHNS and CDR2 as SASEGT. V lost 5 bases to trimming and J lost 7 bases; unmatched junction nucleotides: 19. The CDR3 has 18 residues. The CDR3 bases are TGTGCCAGCAGTAGAGGGACTACCAAAAAACCTCCTGTCGGGGAGCTGTTTTTT. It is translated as CASSRGTTKKPPVGELFF.

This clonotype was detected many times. DNA for the CDR3: TGCGCCAGCAGCACACAAACCGGGACAGGGGGGTCCTACGAGCAGTACTTC. It specifies CASSTQTGTGGSYEQYF. The chain joins TRBV4-1 to TRBJ2-7, with 11 bases fitting TRBD1. This CDR3 contains 17 residues. CDR1 MGHRA and CDR2 YSYEKL come from the germline V gene. V gave up 5 bases and J gave up 1 base; unmatched junction bases: 10.

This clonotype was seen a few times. CDR3 DNA: TGTGCCAGCAGCTTAGGCCTCTTTACCGACTACGAGCAGTACTTC. Protein sequence: CASSLGLFTDYEQYF. This sequence joins TRBV7-2 and TRBJ2-7, with D unresolved. Germline V CDR1 and CDR2: SGHTA, FQGNSA. Trimming shortened V by 1 base and J by 3 bases, and 13 bases separated the two germline ends. CDR3 length equals 15 residues.

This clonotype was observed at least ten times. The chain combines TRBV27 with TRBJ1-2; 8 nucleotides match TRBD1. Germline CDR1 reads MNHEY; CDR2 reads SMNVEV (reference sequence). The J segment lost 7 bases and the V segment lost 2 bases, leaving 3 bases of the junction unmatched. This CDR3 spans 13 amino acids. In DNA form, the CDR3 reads TGTGCCAGCAGTTTACAGGGGGCTGGTGGCTACACCTTC. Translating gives CASSLQGAGGYTF.

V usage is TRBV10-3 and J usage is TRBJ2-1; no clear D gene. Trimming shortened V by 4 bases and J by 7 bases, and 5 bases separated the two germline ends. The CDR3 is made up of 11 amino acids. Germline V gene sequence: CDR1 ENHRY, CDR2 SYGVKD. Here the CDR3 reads CAISGKNEQFF. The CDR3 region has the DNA TGTGCCATCAGTGGAAAGAATGAGCAGTTCTTC.

The CDR3 region is CSAEGMAYEQYF. In nucleotides, the CDR3 is TGCAGTGCAGAGGGAATGGCCTACGAGCAGTACTTC. V is TRBV20-1 and J is TRBJ2-7, with a tentative D call TRBD2 (5 bases). There are 12 residues in the CDR3. Germline assignment: CDR1 DFQATT and CDR2 SNEGSKA (reference sequence). The V end lost 6 bases, the J end lost 2 bases, and 11 bases lay between the germline ends.

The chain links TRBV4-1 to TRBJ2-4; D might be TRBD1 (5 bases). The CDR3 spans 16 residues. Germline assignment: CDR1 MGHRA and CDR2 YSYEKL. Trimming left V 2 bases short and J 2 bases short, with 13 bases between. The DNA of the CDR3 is TGCGCCAGCAGCCAACAGGGCAGTGTGACCAAAAACATTCAGTACTTC. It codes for CASSQQGSVTKNIQYF.

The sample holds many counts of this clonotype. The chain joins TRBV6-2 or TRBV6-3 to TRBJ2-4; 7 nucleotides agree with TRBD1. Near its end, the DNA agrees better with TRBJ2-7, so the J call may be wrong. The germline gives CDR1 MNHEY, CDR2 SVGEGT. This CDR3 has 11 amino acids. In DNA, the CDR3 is TGTGCCAGCAGTCGACAGGGCGAGCAGTACTTC. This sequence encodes CASSRQGEQYF.

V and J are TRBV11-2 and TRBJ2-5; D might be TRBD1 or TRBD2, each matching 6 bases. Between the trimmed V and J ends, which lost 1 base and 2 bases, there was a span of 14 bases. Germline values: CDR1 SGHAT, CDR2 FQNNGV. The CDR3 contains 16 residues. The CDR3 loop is CASSLGGALRQETQYF. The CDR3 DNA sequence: TGTGCCAGCAGCTTAGGGGGGGCATTGAGGCAAGAGACCCAGTACTTC.

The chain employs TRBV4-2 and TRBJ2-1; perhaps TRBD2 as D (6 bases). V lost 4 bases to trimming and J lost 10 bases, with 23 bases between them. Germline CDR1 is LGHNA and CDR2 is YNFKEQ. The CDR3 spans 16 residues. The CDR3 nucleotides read TGTGCCAGCAGCCCGATAGGGACTGGCTTAAAAAAGGAGCAGTTCTTC. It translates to CASSPIGTGLKKEQFF.

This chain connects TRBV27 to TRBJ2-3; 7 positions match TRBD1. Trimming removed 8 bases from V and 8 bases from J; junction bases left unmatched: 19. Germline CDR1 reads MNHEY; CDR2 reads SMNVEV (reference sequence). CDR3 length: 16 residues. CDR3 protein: CASPFGDSQGSGTQYF. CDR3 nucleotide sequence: TGTGCCAGCCCCTTCGGGGACAGCCAAGGGTCAGGTACGCAGTATTTT.

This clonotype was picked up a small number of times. CDR3 amino acids: CASSVVGRSPLHF. For the CDR3, the DNA is TGTGCCAGCAGCGTAGTCGGGCGTTCACCCCTCCACTTT. J is TRBJ1-6 and V is TRBV9; D is unresolved. The CDR3 consists of 13 residues. Trimming cost V 0 bases and J 9 bases, with 7 bases left between them. Germline CDR1 is SGDLS and CDR2 is YYNGEE.

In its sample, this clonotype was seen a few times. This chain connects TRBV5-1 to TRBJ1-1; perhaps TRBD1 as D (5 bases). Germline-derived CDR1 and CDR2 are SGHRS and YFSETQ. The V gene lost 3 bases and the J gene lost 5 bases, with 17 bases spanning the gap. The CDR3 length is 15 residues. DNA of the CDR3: TGCGCCAGCAGCTCCCAGGTCGTGGGGGGTACTGAAGCTTTCTTT. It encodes CASSSQVVGGTEAFF.

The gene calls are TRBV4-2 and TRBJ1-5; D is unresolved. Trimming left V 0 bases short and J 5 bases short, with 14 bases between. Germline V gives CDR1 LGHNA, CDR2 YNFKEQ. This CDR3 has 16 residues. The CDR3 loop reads CASSQDPGNRDQPQHF. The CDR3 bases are TGTGCCAGCAGCCAAGATCCGGGGAATCGGGATCAGCCCCAGCATTTT.

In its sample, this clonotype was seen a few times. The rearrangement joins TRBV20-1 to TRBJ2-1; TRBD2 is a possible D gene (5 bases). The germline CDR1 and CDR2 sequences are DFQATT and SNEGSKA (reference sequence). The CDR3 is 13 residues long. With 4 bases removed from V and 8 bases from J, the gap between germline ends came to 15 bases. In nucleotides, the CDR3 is TGCAGTGCTACTGGAGGATCGTACGATGAGCAGTTCTTC. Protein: CSATGGSYDEQFF.

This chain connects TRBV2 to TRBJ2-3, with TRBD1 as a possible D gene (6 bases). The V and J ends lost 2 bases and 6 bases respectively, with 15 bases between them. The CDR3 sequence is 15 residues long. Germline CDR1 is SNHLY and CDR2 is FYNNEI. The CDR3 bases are TGTGCCAGCAGTGAATCCGGACAGACGATTGATACGCAGTATTTT. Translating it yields CASSESGQTIDTQYF.

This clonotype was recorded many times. The CDR3 loop is CASSFNLPGRRGQETQYF. As DNA, the CDR3 is TGTGCCAGCTCATTCAATCTACCGGGTCGCAGAGGTCAAGAGACCCAGTACTTC. The chain has TRBV18 and TRBJ2-5, with D unclear. V was shortened by 5 bases and J by 2 bases, with 24 bases between the two germline ends. This CDR3 has 18 amino acids. Germline V lookup: CDR1 KGHSH, CDR2 LQKENI.